What follows are 8 T cell receptor beta chains derived from one specimen sequenced in a study of blood T cell repertoires in COVID-19. The method was immunoSEQ multiplex PCR; TCRdb's version includes in-frame clones alone and lacks a portion of them. The data show about 240,000 clones, with 85% to 90% seen just once and about 7.6% held by the top ten. Sequenced: peripheral blood. The receptors shown here come from an older woman with active or convalescent COVID-19.

The chain combines TRBV7-2 with TRBJ2-3; 9 bases agree with TRBD1. Per germline, CDR1 SGHTA and CDR2 FQGNSA. CDR3 length equals 15 residues. Unmatched junction bases numbered 12, after V lost 6 bases and J lost 8 bases. The CDR3 bases are TGTGCCAGCAGACCTAGGACAGGGGAATATAGTACGCAGTATTTT. The encoded protein is CASRPRTGEYSTQYF.

This rearrangement joins TRBV10-1 to TRBJ2-5, with a weak D call TRBD2 (5 bases). The germline V gene has CDR1 WNHNN and CDR2 SYGVQD (reference sequence). V gave up 4 bases and J gave up 1 base, with 7 bases separating them. This CDR3 comprises 13 residues. In DNA, the CDR3 is TGCGCCAGCAGTGCGGGGATCCAAGAGACCCAGTACTTC. Amino acids: CASSAGIQETQYF.

The chain recombines TRBV6-5 with TRBJ1-6; 8 bases are a match to TRBD1. From germline, CDR1 is MNHEY and CDR2 SVGAGI. V dropped 6 bases and J dropped 6; count of bases not matched to a gene: 4. CDR3 length equals 14 residues. The CDR3 region has the DNA TGTGCCAGCAGGCGGGGACAGGTTAATTCACCCCTCCACTTT. This gives the protein CASRRGQVNSPLHF.

This clone was detected once. This rearrangement joins TRBV11-3 to TRBJ2-2; D may be TRBD2 (5 bases). Germline values: CDR1 SGHNT, CDR2 YENEEA. Trimming removed 8 bases from V and 3 bases from J, with 10 bases in between. This CDR3 spans 13 amino acids. In nucleotides, the CDR3 is TGTGCCAGCGGGGAGAGGGACACCGGGGAGCTGTTTTTT. It specifies CASGERDTGELFF.

The genes are TRBV9 and TRBJ1-2; 11 positions agree with TRBD1. Germline V gives CDR1 SGDLS, CDR2 YYNGEE. The CDR3 is 15 amino acids. V lost 3 bases, J lost 4 bases, and 5 bases stayed unmatched. CDR3 residues: CASSESGTGGYGYTF. Written as DNA, the CDR3 is TGTGCCAGCAGCGAATCCGGGACAGGGGGCTATGGCTACACCTTC.

The chain is built from TRBV6-6 and TRBJ1-5; possibly TRBD1 for D (6 bases). V lost 5 bases and J lost 2, with 22 bases in between. Germline loops: CDR1 MNHNY, CDR2 SVGAGI (reference sequence). The length of the CDR3 is 18 residues. This chain's CDR3 is CASSLPPPQGDGNQPQHF. In DNA form, the CDR3 reads TGTGCCAGCAGTCTACCACCTCCACAGGGAGACGGCAATCAGCCCCAGCATTTT.

The chain couples TRBV29-1 to TRBJ1-3; maybe TRBD1 (5 bases). V shed 7 bases and J shed 2 bases, with 15 bases lying between them. The V gene's germline CDR1 is SQVTM and CDR2 ANQGSEA. This CDR3 has 14 amino acids. The CDR3 DNA sequence: TGCAGCGCCGTCCAGGGTACTGCTGGAAACACCATATATTTT. Its translation: CSAVQGTAGNTIYF.

V usage is TRBV6-1 and J usage is TRBJ2-5; D is uncertain. CDR1 is MNHNS and CDR2 is SASEGT in the germline V gene. The CDR3 runs 12 residues. V lost 6 bases to trimming and J lost 4 bases, with 9 bases between them. The CDR3 protein is CASSLAGETQYF. CDR3 sequence (DNA): TGTGCCAGCAGCCTCGCCGGAGAGACCCAGTACTTC.